A single sample is the source of the 18 T cell receptor beta chains below, sequenced in a study of technical replicates of blood from a handful of donors. Repertoires were generated with immunoSEQ multiplex PCR, while TCRdb's copy carries only in-frame clones and drops some. Counted here are tens of thousands of clones, roughly 92% occurring once; the ten biggest clones make up 0.4% to 0.5%. The source material was T cells isolated from PBMCs. Source of these receptors: a human donor in good health.

The chain has TRBV7-9 and TRBJ2-7; perhaps TRBD2 as D (5 bases). Germline assignment: CDR1 SEHNR and CDR2 FQNEAQ (reference sequence). The CDR3 has 17 amino acids. Trimming left V 0 bases short and J 5 bases short, with 20 bases between. The CDR3 bases are TGTGCCAGCAGCTTAGCGAGGCGGGCCCCCAACTGGCACGAGCAGTACTTC. Amino acid sequence: CASSLARRAPNWHEQYF.

This clone was observed once. The chain is built from TRBV5-1 and TRBJ2-5; maybe TRBD1 (6 bases). The germline V gene has CDR1 SGHRS and CDR2 YFSETQ. V was shortened by 0 bases and J by 4 bases, with 7 bases between the two germline ends. This CDR3 region has 13 residues. This CDR3 is CASSLDRAETQYF. As DNA, the CDR3 is TGCGCCAGCAGCTTGGACAGGGCAGAGACCCAGTACTTC.

The chain combines TRBV12-5 with TRBJ1-3, with TRBD1 matching over 8 bases. CDR3 length: 17 residues. V shed 6 bases, J shed 7 bases, and the junction held 17 bases outside the gene matches. Germline V lookup: CDR1 LGHNT, CDR2 FRNRAP. CDR3 sequence reads: CASGLRTGQPHGNTIYF. CDR3 nucleotides: TGTGCTAGTGGCCTGCGGACAGGGCAACCTCATGGGAACACCATATATTTT.

This sequence joins TRBV4-3 and TRBJ1-1; no definite D call. CDR1 and CDR2 (germline): LGHNA, YSLEER. The V and J ends lost 2 bases and 0 bases respectively, with 13 bases between them. This CDR3 is 16 amino acids long. Here the CDR3 reads CASSQLYGEMNTEAFF. The CDR3 nucleotides are TGCGCCAGCAGCCAACTCTACGGAGAAATGAACACTGAAGCTTTCTTT.

V and J are TRBV6-5 and TRBJ2-5; possible D gene TRBD1, 5 bases. Trimming stripped 0 bases from V and 4 bases from J, with 12 bases between. This CDR3 is built from 15 residues. Looked up from germline, CDR1 is MNHEY and CDR2 is SVGAGI. Here the CDR3 reads CASSYSVGAVETQYF. The CDR3 DNA reads as TGTGCCAGCAGTTACTCAGTTGGGGCGGTAGAGACCCAGTACTTC.

The V gene is TRBV5-4, the J gene TRBJ2-2, with 10 bases identical to TRBD2. The CDR3 is 15 residues long. Per the germline V gene, CDR1 is SGHNT and CDR2 is YYREEE (reference sequence). V dropped 10 bases and J dropped 7; count of bases not matched to a gene: 13. The CDR3 bases are TGTGCCGCGGCCCACGAACTAGCGGGAAACGGGGAGCTGTTTTTT. Translated, it gives CAAAHELAGNGELFF.

This chain uses TRBV19 with TRBJ1-1; the D is unclear. V gave up 5 bases and J gave up 1 base, with 8 bases separating them. CDR1 is LNHDA and CDR2 is SQIVND in the germline V gene (reference sequence). The CDR3 sequence is 13 residues long. CDR3 sequence reads: CASSYSGNTEAFF. CDR3 DNA sequence: TGTGCCAGTAGTTACTCGGGGAACACTGAAGCTTTCTTT.

This clone was detected only once. V gene TRBV19 combines with J gene TRBJ1-1; D unresolved. The CDR3 length is 14 residues. Trimming shortened V by 1 base and J by 0 bases, and 6 bases separated the two germline ends. The germline V gene encodes CDR1 LNHDA and CDR2 SQIVND (reference sequence). CDR3 region: CASSIVQLNTEAFF. CDR3 DNA: TGTGCCAGTAGTATAGTACAGTTGAACACTGAAGCTTTCTTT.

This clone was detected a few times. The CDR3, as DNA: TGTGCCAGCAGTAACTCCGGGACACAGAGCTACACCTTC. Translation gives CASSNSGTQSYTF. The chain combines TRBV6-1 with TRBJ1-2, with a tentative D call TRBD1 (6 bases). Germline V gene data show CDR1 as MNHNS and CDR2 as SASEGT. Trimming removed 5 bases at V and 9 bases at J, with 16 bases between. The CDR3 extends over 13 amino acids.

The gene calls are TRBV4-3 and TRBJ2-2; 9 bases line up with TRBD2. This CDR3 comprises 16 residues. V gave up 3 bases and J gave up 3 bases; unmatched junction bases: 5. Germline lookup yields CDR1 LGHNA and CDR2 YSLEER. The CDR3 loop is CASSHAAGGDTGELFF. The CDR3 bases are TGCGCCAGCAGCCATGCCGCGGGAGGGGACACCGGGGAGCTGTTTTTT.

The chain couples TRBV7-8 to TRBJ2-1, with a possible D match to TRBD2 (6 bases). The germline gives CDR1 SGHVS, CDR2 FQNEAQ. This CDR3 is built from 17 residues. With 5 bases removed from V and 6 bases from J, the gap between germline ends came to 23 bases. The CDR3 region has the DNA TGTGCCAGCAGCAATACACGGGGACTCCCTTTATTCAATGAGCAGTTCTTC. Residues: CASSNTRGLPLFNEQFF.

The chain carries TRBV28 and TRBJ1-1, with a tentative D call TRBD1 (6 bases). V lost 3 bases, J lost 4 bases, and 15 bases lay in between. There are 15 residues in the CDR3. The germline CDR1 and CDR2 sequences are MDHEN and SYDVKM. The DNA for the CDR3 is TGTGCCAGCAGTTTTCCTGTTACAGGGACCACTGAAGCTTTCTTT. It translates to CASSFPVTGTTEAFF.

This sequence joins TRBV28 and TRBJ2-7; tentative D call: TRBD2 (6 bases). Germline CDR1 is MDHEN and CDR2 is SYDVKM. The V gene lost 2 bases and the J gene lost 4 bases, with 15 bases spanning the gap. There are 15 residues in the CDR3. The CDR3 protein is CASSLGALALYEQYF. The CDR3 DNA reads as TGTGCCAGCAGTTTAGGGGCCCTAGCGTTATACGAGCAGTACTTC.

This sequence joins TRBV30 and TRBJ2-7; D uncertain. Germline V gene lookup returns CDR1 GTSNPN and CDR2 SVGIG (reference sequence). V was shortened by 1 base and J by 4 bases, with 17 bases between the two germline ends. This CDR3 has 15 residues. The CDR3 sequence: CAWSAPGSANYEQYF. As DNA, the CDR3 is TGTGCCTGGAGTGCCCCAGGTTCCGCGAATTACGAGCAGTACTTC.

CDR3 in DNA: TGCAGCGTTGGGACAGGGGGTGGCTACACCTTC. This encodes CSVGTGGGYTF. The V and J genes are TRBV29-1 and TRBJ1-2; 10 positions agree with TRBD1. Germline V CDR1 and CDR2: SQVTM, ANQGSEA. The CDR3 extends over 11 amino acids. The V and J ends lost 4 bases and 7 bases, in that order; junction bases with no gene match: 0.

This clone appeared a few times. The J gene is TRBJ1-1, the V gene TRBV27; no clear D gene. This CDR3 has 13 amino acids. Germline-derived CDR1 and CDR2 are MNHEY and SMNVEV (reference sequence). The germline V and J ends were trimmed by 7 bases and 1 base, with 10 bases remaining between them. CDR3 nucleotide sequence: TGTGCCAGCACCCCCAGTTCGAACACTGAAGCTTTCTTT. Protein product: CASTPSSNTEAFF.

The chain is built from TRBV27 and TRBJ1-1; no definite D call. This CDR3 comprises 15 residues. Trimming took off 1 base at V and 1 base at J, with 10 bases between the two ends. CDR1 and CDR2 from the germline V gene are MNHEY and SMNVEV (reference sequence). In nucleotides, the CDR3 is TGTGCCAGCAGTTTATATTCCCCCGGGAACACTGAAGCTTTCTTT. This sequence encodes CASSLYSPGNTEAFF.

This clone was counted a single time. CDR3: CASSLSGAGGNPNEQFF. Here the CDR3 DNA reads TGTGCCAGCAGTTTATCAGGGGCGGGAGGAAACCCCAATGAGCAGTTCTTC. This chain joins TRBV28 and TRBJ2-1, with 8 bases lining up with TRBD2. CDR1 is MDHEN and CDR2 is SYDVKM in the germline V gene. The V and J ends lost 1 base and 6 bases, in that order; junction bases with no gene match: 11. This CDR3 has 17 residues.